Presented here are 8 T cell receptor beta chains from one specimen sequenced in a study of cytomegalovirus exposure and HLA in healthy donors. Sequencing used immunoSEQ multiplex PCR; TCRdb keeps in-frame clones, though not all of them. This table holds some 150,000 clones, roughly 93% found once. The specimen sequenced was PBMCs. These TCRs come from a man between 18 and 35 years old in good health and CMV-seropositive.

This chain uses TRBV7-9 with TRBJ2-7, with TRBD1 as a possible D gene (5 bases). V shed 1 base and J shed 2 bases, with 9 bases lying between them. The CDR3 is 14 amino acids. The germline gives CDR1 SEHNR, CDR2 FQNEAQ (reference sequence). The CDR3 coding sequence is TGTGCCAGCAGCTTAGGCGACAGTACCTACGAGCAGTACTTC. Encoded protein: CASSLGDSTYEQYF.

This chain uses TRBV5-4 with TRBJ2-7, with D possibly TRBD2 on 7 matching bases. Germline CDR1 and CDR2: SGHNT and YYREEE (reference sequence). This CDR3 region has 14 residues. The V end was cut by 4 bases, the J end by 4 bases, with 15 bases between. For the CDR3, the DNA is TGTGCCAGCAGCAGAGAGGGGGGGAGTTACGAGCAGTACTTC. It is translated as CASSREGGSYEQYF.

V gene TRBV11-3 combines with J gene TRBJ2-7; unclear D gene. The V end was cut by 0 bases, the J end by 4 bases, with 10 bases between. CDR1 is SGHNT and CDR2 is YENEEA in the germline V gene. This CDR3 has 14 amino acids. CDR3 in amino acids: CASSLDTRPYEQYF. The CDR3 bases are TGTGCCAGCAGCTTAGACACGAGGCCGTACGAGCAGTACTTC.

The chain links TRBV2 to TRBJ2-7; 11 bases map to TRBD1. Trimming at V came to 3 bases and at J to 3 bases, leaving 10 bases not matched to a gene. Germline lookup yields CDR1 SNHLY and CDR2 FYNNEI. The CDR3 runs to 17 residues. The CDR3 DNA sequence: TGTGCCAGCAGTGACCCCAGCAGGACAGGGGGCGTCTACGAGCAGTACTTC. Its protein is CASSDPSRTGGVYEQYF.

The chain couples TRBV7-6 to TRBJ2-5, with 7 bases fitting TRBD1. J lost 1 base, V lost 1 base, and 3 bases had no gene match. Germline V gene lookup returns CDR1 SGHVS and CDR2 FNYEAQ. There are 15 residues in the CDR3. This CDR3 reads CASSLDRGSQETQYF. CDR3 nucleotides: TGTGCCAGCAGCTTAGACAGGGGATCCCAAGAGACCCAGTACTTC.

This chain links TRBV7-6 with TRBJ2-1; 9 bases are shared with TRBD2. Per germline, CDR1 SGHVS and CDR2 FNYEAQ. Unmatched junction bases numbered 5, after V lost 5 bases and J lost 3 bases. This CDR3 has 15 amino acids. CDR3 loop: CASSLIAGDYNEQFF. Here the CDR3 DNA reads TGTGCCAGCAGCCTCATAGCGGGAGACTACAATGAGCAGTTCTTC.

The gene calls are TRBV7-6 and TRBJ2-1; D is perhaps TRBD1 (6 bases). Germline V gives CDR1 SGHVS, CDR2 FNYEAQ. The CDR3 spans 15 residues. Trimming pared 5 bases from V and 6 bases from J, leaving 17 bases between. CDR3 loop: CASSPGVRTINEQFF. The CDR3 DNA sequence: TGTGCCAGCAGCCCAGGGGTCCGAACCATCAATGAGCAGTTCTTC.

This rearrangement joins TRBV4-2 to TRBJ2-7; no clear D. Deletions cut 0 bases from V and 1 base from J, with 10 bases between. The CDR3 is made up of 15 amino acids. The germline CDR1 and CDR2 sequences are LGHNA and YNFKEQ. In DNA form, the CDR3 reads TGTGCCAGCAGCCAAGATCGGTACCCTTCCTACGAGCAGTACTTC. This encodes CASSQDRYPSYEQYF.